The next 9 T cell receptor beta chains were all read from a single sample in a study of CD8 T cells in Susac syndrome. Random hexamers served to reverse transcribe roughly 0.45 to 1 ug RNA. TCRdb reanalysed the immunoSEQ multiplex PCR reads using MiXCR and keeps one entry per CDR3 protein. Of under 95,000 distinct CDR3 sequences listed, about 95% were seen once; the top ten hold about 0.28%. Sequenced material: CD4+ T cells from PBMCs. These receptors were collected from a human donor with Susac syndrome.

The chain combines TRBV29-1 with TRBJ2-5; 7 bases map to TRBD1. Germline V CDR1 and CDR2: SQVTM, ANQGSEA. The trim removed 6 bases at V and 9 bases at J, leaving 13 bases unmatched. The CDR3 has 13 residues. The CDR3 DNA sequence: TGCAGCGTCGGACAGGCGGGTATCAGGGCCCAGTACTTC. It specifies CSVGQAGIRAQYF.

This chain links TRBV12-3 or TRBV12-4 with TRBJ2-2; 7 nucleotides match TRBD1. With 6 bases clipped from V and 2 bases from J, the junction kept 9 bases outside the gene matches. This CDR3 has 16 residues. CDR3 nucleotide sequence: TGTGCCAGCAGCCCTTCCGGGACAGACAACACCGGGGAGCTGTTTTTT. Protein: CASSPSGTDNTGELFF.

The chain joins TRBV20-1 to TRBJ2-7; D is perhaps TRBD1 (6 bases). The CDR3 runs 13 residues. The V end was cut by 0 bases, the J end by 8 bases, with 14 bases between. The V gene's germline CDR1 is DFQATT and CDR2 SNEGSKA (reference sequence). The CDR3 sequence: CSAREDSPLQQYF. The CDR3 DNA follows: TGCAGTGCTAGAGAGGACAGTCCTCTTCAGCAGTACTTC.

This clonotype was detected a few times. The rearrangement links TRBV9 to TRBJ2-5, with D maybe TRBD2 (5 bases). Germline CDR1 is SGDLS and CDR2 is YYNGEE. V lost 0 bases, J lost 6 bases, and 12 bases lay in between. CDR3 length: 14 amino acids. The CDR3 reads CASSVEPGLKTQYF. CDR3 coding DNA: TGTGCCAGCAGCGTAGAACCGGGGTTGAAGACCCAGTACTTC.

This rearrangement joins TRBV15 to TRBJ2-7; unclear D gene. V was shortened by 3 bases and J by 0 bases, with 3 bases between the two germline ends. Germline CDR1 is LNHNV and CDR2 is YYDKDF (reference sequence). This CDR3 has 12 amino acids. The CDR3 spells CATSRDSYEQYF. The DNA of the CDR3 is TGTGCCACCAGCAGGGACTCCTACGAGCAGTACTTC. The whole variable domain, remainder taken from reference TRBV15 and TRBJ2-7, is DAMVIQNPRYQVTQFGKPVTLSCSQTLNHNVMYWYQQKSSQAPKLLFHYYDKDFNNEADTPDNFQSRRPNTSFCFLDIRSPGLGDTAMYLCATSRDSYEQYFGPGTRLTVT.

This chain uses TRBV25-1 with TRBJ2-2, with 9 bases lining up with TRBD1. Germline trimming cut 10 bases from V and 2 bases from J; bases unmatched to any gene: 5. Germline lookup yields CDR1 MGHDK and CDR2 SYGVNS. The CDR3 sequence is 14 residues long. The CDR3 DNA reads TGTGCCACCCGGGACAGGGCAAACACCGGGGAGCTGTTTTTT. It is translated as CATRDRANTGELFF.

This clonotype was observed a single time. This sequence joins TRBV20-1 and TRBJ1-5; D is ambiguous. The V gene's germline CDR1 is DFQATT and CDR2 SNEGSKA (reference sequence). V lost 3 bases and J 7 bases, leaving 4 bases between the germline ends. The CDR3 consists of 10 residues. The DNA for the CDR3 is TGCAGTGCTAGTGGCCAGCCCCAGCATTTT. This gives the protein CSASGQPQHF.

The rearrangement joins TRBV5-4 to TRBJ2-5, with D perhaps being TRBD1 or TRBD2 (5 bases each). V lost 4 bases and J lost 1, with 8 bases in between. This CDR3 is built from 13 residues. Germline CDR1 SGHNT, CDR2 YYREEE (reference sequence). The CDR3 DNA follows: TGTGCCAGCAGCAGGGACCCCCAAGAGACCCAGTACTTC. The encoded protein is CASSRDPQETQYF. Combining the CDR3 with reference TRBV5-4 and TRBJ2-5 gives the whole variable domain ETGVTQSPTHLIKTRGQQVTLRCSSQSGHNTVSWYQQALGQGPQFIFQYYREEENGRGNFPPRFSGLQFPNYSSELNVNALELDDSALYLCASSRDPQETQYFGPGTRLLVL.

The V gene is TRBV9, the J gene TRBJ1-5; D may be TRBD1 (5 bases). CDR1 and CDR2 from the germline V gene are SGDLS and YYNGEE. V shed 0 bases and J shed 9 bases, with 13 bases lying between them. The CDR3 sequence is 14 residues long. The CDR3, as DNA: TGTGCCAGCAGCGTAGCAGGGCAGGGTTGGCCCCAGCATTTT. Protein sequence: CASSVAGQGWPQHF.